This section outlines one TCR beta chain sequence together with its context. Its cognate antigen has yet to be identified. Base qualities are not provided; no much larger clone lies one nucleotide away. The data belong to a study of shared clonotypes between healthy human individuals (TCRdb year 2020). For the wider study: The cohort included a few men and a couple of women between 18 and 49 years of age. Per donor, three plates each were used for CD4 naive and CD4 memory, two for CD8 naive, and one for CD8 memory. The study deeply sequenced blood TCR repertoires of five healthy adults to estimate repertoire size and the extent of clonotype sharing between individuals. Libraries were prepared and TCR repertoires were sequenced by different laboratories using diverse techniques, in order to increase sequencing depth and limit assay-specific biases. Leukapheresis yielded between about 0.9 and 10 billion PBMCs per donor. Results and caveats for the whole study, not just this receptor: The genetic and exposure-history diversity represented was limited by the small number of donors. Pairwise subsampling led to the expectation that sequencing depth would affect the degree of clonotype sharing among donors. Sampling was limited to blood, and TCR repertoires in tissue likely differ from TCR repertoires in blood. Naive subsets generally had larger estimated clonotype richness than memory subsets. Even with the large sequencing depth, rarefaction of the sorted-subset datasets indicated that sequencing was incomplete. Across four donors, roughly 5% of naive CD4, more than 3% of naive CD8, around 2.5% of memory CD4, and 0.3% to 0.45% of memory CD8 clonotypes were shared. Higher generation probabilities were observed for clonotypes shared by all four sorted-subset donors than for non-shared clonotypes.

For the CD8 naive samples, CD45RO-negative cells were positively selected for CCR7, yielding a CD45RA+CCR7+ population from which TemRA cells were excluded. The donors were healthy, HIV-negative adults who had no recently reported acute infections or vaccinations. Every donor was a Caucasian adult residing in Nashville, Tennessee, USA. Blood was collected by leukapheresis, and PBMCs were isolated by Ficoll-Histopaque density gradient centrifugation and then cryopreserved in liquid nitrogen vapor phase. Analytical flow cytometry was used to check the purity and quantity of every magnetically sorted T cell population. Genomic DNA was isolated from every sorted fraction and measured by UV absorbance on a Nanodrop 2000c. Using the deep immunoSEQ assay, multiplex PCR amplified TCR CDR3 regions from genomic DNA. For each cell subset, the extracted genomic DNA was distributed evenly across all wells of several immunoSEQ 96-well plates, and each plate served as one replicate. For sorted subsets, approximately 200 ng of genomic DNA, equivalent to 25,000 to 35,000 T cell genomes, went into each replicate PCR. The purified libraries were quantified using a Qubit 3.0 fluorometer, sized with a Bioanalyzer 2100, and then quantified again using the KAPA Library Quantification kit. Each immunoSEQ 96-well plate was sequenced on its own single-read 150-cycle Illumina NextSeq 550 flow cell. The paper's data handling went like this. Because the immunoSEQ output held only junctional sequences and lacked quality scores, the filtering could not match the filtering applied to full-length reads. Sequences were annotated with PyIR, a Python wrapper for IgBLAST v1.9, using IMGT germline references to assign V/J genes and CDR3. Reads were filtered out if the reads had weak V/J assignments (E-value above 1e-6), no CDR3, stop codons, out-of-frame junctions, or ambiguous translated residues. V3J clonotypes were defined by identical inferred V gene, J gene, and CDR3 amino acid sequence. The percentage overlap between two repertoires was calculated by dividing the number of shared unique clonotypes by the size of the smaller repertoire. Richness of each repertoire was evaluated using RTK rarefaction, the Chao1 estimator, and Recon v2.1 estimates of unobserved clonotypes. Generation probabilities for all TCRbeta clonotypes obtained by the gDNA method from a handful of donors were computed using OLGA. TCRdb carries this immuneACCESS record with in-frame sequences only. Its versions omit some clonotypes, under half of them owing to an unresolved V gene in the studies checked, with the rest unexplained. That table is the source of V, J and clone size, and D and trimming were worked out from the DNA. Within this sample are 2 million or so clones, with about 95% of them counted one time only. The ten largest clones represent 0.9% to 1.4% of the sample.

The CDR3 has 15 amino acids, counting the end cysteine and phenylalanine. Here the CDR3 DNA is all that survives: 45 bases in frame from base 1. From a lookup of the germline V gene, CDR1 and CDR2 are MNHEY and SVGAGI. Trimming takes 6 bases off V and 5 bases off J; junction bases not matched to a gene: 10. The chain employs TRBV6-5 and TRBJ2-3, and TRBD2 matches 8 of the central bases. The TCR comes from a man younger than 35 in good health. The sequenced sample was naive CD8+ T cells sorted from blood. The sample's cell subset or site label, in plain terms: CD45RA+CCR7+. Here the CDR3 is given as CASSPARGGQDTQYF. The DNA reads as follows: TGTGCCAGCAGCCCTGCCCGGGGGGGCCAAGATACGCAGTATTTT.